The rows below give T cell receptor beta chains drawn from one sample of a study of response to subunit inactivated influenza vaccine. TCRdb itself ran the RT-PCR reads through MiXCR, one entry per CDR3 protein. Of 450,000 to 550,000 distinct CDR3 sequences listed, roughly 27% are singletons. Here the sequenced sample was CD4+ T cells sorted from PBMCs, taken 4 to 6 days after vaccination. All receptors come from a man over 45 who received an inactivated influenza vaccine. Each CDR3 is given with its conserved first and last residue. Clone size is not always given. Where it is, it says once, few, many or a class for expanded clones.

abundance,v_gene,j_gene,CDR3aa
few,TRBV12-3/TRBV12-4,TRBJ2-3,CASSFPPGSTDTQYF
many,TRBV12-3/TRBV12-4,TRBJ2-1,CASSLAVTTQQFF
once,TRBV6-5,TRBJ2-2,CASSYSLAGLNTGELFF
few,TRBV28,TRBJ2-1,CASSLGGLAGGNEQFF
-,TRBV4-3,TRBJ1-5,CASSQDTVNNQPQHF
few,TRBV12-3/TRBV12-4,TRBJ2-6,CASGTTDSGANVLTF
-,TRBV20-1,TRBJ2-7,CSARYTGAVEQYF
few,TRBV20-1,TRBJ2-7,CSARVSGPSSYEQYF
-,TRBV25-1,TRBJ2-5,CASSEYGQETQYF
-,TRBV4-3,TRBJ2-1,CASSSRLAALQFF
-,TRBV7-2,TRBJ2-3,CASASSGGGDTQYF
-,TRBV6-6,TRBJ2-1,CASSPALREQFF
few,TRBV6-1,TRBJ2-7,CASRPRVWSYEQYF
-,TRBV20-1,TRBJ2-3,CSAGLARTDTQYF
-,TRBV4-2,TRBJ1-1,CASSTVGGQIEAFF
few,TRBV29-1,TRBJ2-7,CSVKTGYEQYF
-,TRBV7-2,TRBJ2-6,CASSLVRVGANVLTF
-,TRBV20-1,TRBJ2-6,CSARGIKGANVLTF
-,TRBV7-2,TRBJ2-7,CASSLETRQSEQYF
few,TRBV5-1,TRBJ1-6,CASRPMIGTGGNSPLHF
-,TRBV29-1,TRBJ2-5,CSVGLSEETQYF
-,TRBV18,TRBJ2-3,CASSPQGVSTDTQYF
many,TRBV11-2,TRBJ2-1,CASSLMGVSGDEQFF
-,TRBV25-1,TRBJ2-7,CATTGQVRSYEQYF
-,TRBV11-2,TRBJ2-1,CASAGQASYNEQFF
many,TRBV20-1,TRBJ2-7,CSAKGLAGSYEQYF
-,TRBV28,TRBJ1-1,CASSRVSLNTEAFF
few,TRBV12-3/TRBV12-4,TRBJ2-7,CASSLQGQAYEQYF
few,TRBV20-1,TRBJ2-1,CSARATGGYNEQFF
few,TRBV7-9,TRBJ2-3,CASSGRTARADTQYF
-,TRBV7-8,TRBJ2-3,CASSLGTRDTQYF
few,TRBV6-1,TRBJ2-7,CASSKGTGVFYEQYF
many,TRBV29-1,TRBJ1-5,CSASLEANQPQHF
few,TRBV30,TRBJ2-1,CAWSVMGGWRTHRDEQFF
few,TRBV5-1,TRBJ2-7,CASSPLAGGSYEQYF
-,TRBV7-2,TRBJ2-3,CASSLARGVDTQYF
few,TRBV5-1,TRBJ2-7,CASRRDRGPYEQYF
-,TRBV20-1,TRBJ1-1,CSATPTGTGHTEAFF
few,TRBV7-9,TRBJ2-4,CASSSAGGNIQYF
many,TRBV4-2,TRBJ2-1,CASKGGGSGSYNEQFF
-,TRBV5-1,TRBJ2-5,CASSLRGTSGETQYF
many,TRBV14,TRBJ1-2,CASSQDVGQGYGYTF
-,TRBV29-1,TRBJ2-2,CSVEPGTNTGELFF
few,TRBV5-1,TRBJ1-2,CASGQGDSGYTF
-,TRBV14,TRBJ2-3,CASSQGTRGADTQYF
-,TRBV18,TRBJ2-7,CASSPGRTAYEQYF
few,TRBV5-1,TRBJ2-1,CASSPAPYNEQFF
-,TRBV20-1,TRBJ1-2,CSANRDDRVGGYTF
-,TRBV27,TRBJ2-7,CASSLEFGTSYEQYF
many,TRBV29-1,TRBJ2-5,CSVERGGETQYF